Listed here are 10 T cell receptor beta chains from one sample, sequenced in a study of vaccination and CD4 T cells after COVID-19. As for treatment: roughly 10-day PBMC culture with coronavirus spike peptide pools or control peptides (ViraFEST assay). The antigens for these receptors are not known. Cultured CD4+ T-cell DNA underwent Oncomine TCR Beta short-read sequencing. From the PCR reads, TCRdb called clonotypes with MiXCR, one entry per CDR3 protein. Counted here are more than 13,000 distinct CDR3 sequences, less than 25% occurring once; the ten biggest clones make up over 15%. Here the sequenced sample was CD4+ T cells from blood, cultured in vitro, taken after SARS-CoV-2 vaccination. These receptors came from a human donor who had recovered from COVID-19.

This clonotype was detected only a few times. CDR3 in amino acids: CASSLALQGGIQYF. CDR3 sequence (DNA): TGTGCCAGCAGCTTAGCGTTGCAGGGTGGCATTCAGTACTTC. This rearrangement joins TRBV7-2 to TRBJ2-4; a weak D match, TRBD1 (5 bases). The CDR3 has 14 residues. V lost 0 bases, J lost 9 bases, and 12 bases lay in between. Germline assignment: CDR1 SGHTA and CDR2 FQGNSA.

The chain recombines TRBV25-1 with TRBJ2-7, with 9 bases fitting TRBD1. After removal of 5 bases from V and 7 bases from J, the junction contained 9 bases not matched to a gene. Per germline, CDR1 MGHDK and CDR2 SYGVNS. The CDR3 loop spans 14 amino acids. CDR3 sequence: CASSRRTGVGEQYF. As DNA, the CDR3 is TGTGCCAGCAGTCGGCGGACAGGGGTCGGGGAGCAGTACTTC.

The gene calls are TRBV18 and TRBJ1-2; no reliable D call. Germline loops: CDR1 KGHSH, CDR2 LQKENI. This CDR3 is 16 amino acids long. Trimming removed 1 base at V and 6 bases at J, with 18 bases between. CDR3: CASSPRPGSRDHGYTF. CDR3 DNA: TGTGCCAGCTCACCACGACCAGGCAGCCGTGACCATGGCTACACCTTC.

Only a few counts were recorded for this clonotype. J is TRBJ1-5 and V is TRBV7-2; D gene ambiguous. The CDR3 has 15 amino acids. V was cut by 2 bases and J by 6 bases, with 14 bases left in between. Germline V gives CDR1 SGHTA, CDR2 FQGNSA. The CDR3 DNA is TGTGCCAGCAGCTTACGTGTAGGCGGAAGTCAGCCCCAGCATTTT. Translation: CASSLRVGGSQPQHF. Complete variable domain (other parts from reference TRBV7-2 and TRBJ1-5): GAGVSQSPSNKVTEKGKDVELRCDPISGHTALYWYRQSLGQGLEFLIYFQGNSAPDKSGLPSDRFSAERTGGSVSTLTIQRTQQEDSAVYLCASSLRVGGSQPQHFGDGTRLSIL.

In this sample, this clonotype turned up a few times. The V gene is TRBV20-1, the J gene TRBJ1-6, with 10 bases lining up with TRBD1. This CDR3 comprises 14 residues. The J segment lost 6 bases and the V segment lost 6 bases, leaving 5 bases of the junction unmatched. CDR1 and CDR2 (germline): DFQATT, SNEGSKA (reference sequence). Here the CDR3 reads CSAQTGGGNSPLHF. The CDR3 DNA is TGCAGTGCCCAGACAGGGGGCGGTAATTCACCCCTCCACTTT.

In regard to this clonotype: This may be a read error, as it is one base from a much larger clone. J is TRBJ1-3 and V is TRBV7-8; D ambiguous. CDR3 length equals 12 residues. Germline assignment: CDR1 SGHVS and CDR2 FQNEAQ. With 5 bases removed from V and 0 bases from J, the gap between germline ends came to 2 bases. CDR3 DNA sequence: TGTGCCAGCAGCCCCTCTGGAAACACCATATATTTT. Encoded protein: CASSPSGNTIYF.

This clonotype was observed a handful of times. The chain has TRBV7-2 and TRBJ1-1; 8 bases fit TRBD1. This CDR3 comprises 17 residues. Germline CDR1 is SGHTA and CDR2 is FQGNSA. V dropped 5 bases and J dropped 0; count of bases not matched to a gene: 11. CDR3 sequence reads: CASSPLDRGRMNTEAFF. The CDR3 DNA reads TGTGCCAGCAGCCCGCTCGACAGGGGTCGTATGAACACTGAAGCTTTCTTT.

There are a few counts of this clonotype. This chain joins TRBV28 and TRBJ1-2; no firm D call. With 5 bases removed from V and 3 bases from J, the gap between germline ends came to 7 bases. This CDR3 region has 12 residues. Germline values: CDR1 MDHEN, CDR2 SYDVKM. As DNA, the CDR3 is TGTGCCAGCAGTACTCAGGACTATGGCTACACCTTC. This translates into CASSTQDYGYTF.

The chain has TRBV6-2 or TRBV6-3 and TRBJ2-2, with D possibly TRBD2 on 6 matching bases. Germline assignment: CDR1 MNHEY and CDR2 SVGEGT. Trimming took 6 bases from V and 3 from J, leaving 17 bases between them. The CDR3 is 16 amino acids. The CDR3 DNA follows: TGTGCCAGCAGACTAGCACCACTGAGAGACACCGGGGAGCTGTTTTTT. Its protein product is CASRLAPLRDTGELFF.

The chain combines TRBV5-8 with TRBJ1-1; 8 bases align to TRBD1. The V and J ends lost 0 bases and 1 base, in that order; junction bases with no gene match: 2. CDR1 is SGHTS, CDR2 YDEGEE, per germline. The length of the CDR3 is 15 residues. CDR3: CASSLAGQGNTEAFF. CDR3 in DNA: TGTGCCAGCAGCTTGGCTGGACAGGGGAACACTGAAGCTTTCTTT.